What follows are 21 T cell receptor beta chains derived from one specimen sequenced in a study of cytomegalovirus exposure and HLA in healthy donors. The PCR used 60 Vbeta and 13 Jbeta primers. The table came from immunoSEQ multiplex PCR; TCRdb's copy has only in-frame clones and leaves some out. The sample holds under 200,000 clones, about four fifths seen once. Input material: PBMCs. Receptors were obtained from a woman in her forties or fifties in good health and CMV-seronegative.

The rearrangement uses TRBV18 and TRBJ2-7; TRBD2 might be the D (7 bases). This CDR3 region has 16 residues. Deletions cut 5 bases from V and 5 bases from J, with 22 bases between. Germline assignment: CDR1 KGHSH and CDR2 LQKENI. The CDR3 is CASSVLGGGGGDEQYF. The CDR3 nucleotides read TGTGCCAGCTCAGTCCTGGGCGGGGGCGGCGGCGACGAGCAGTACTTC.

In nucleotides, the CDR3 is TGTGCCAGCAGCTTAAGACAGAGCCAAGAGACCCAGTACTTC. Translating gives CASSLRQSQETQYF. The chain carries TRBV7-2 and TRBJ2-5, with a possible D match to TRBD1 (5 bases). Germline CDR1 is SGHTA and CDR2 is FQGNSA. CDR3 length: 14 residues. Trimming shortened V by 2 bases and J by 1 base, and 8 bases separated the two germline ends.

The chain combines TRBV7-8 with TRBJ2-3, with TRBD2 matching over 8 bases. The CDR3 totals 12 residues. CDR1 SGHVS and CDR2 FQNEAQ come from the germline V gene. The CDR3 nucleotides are TGTGCACAGGCGGGGGGATTAGATACGCAGTATTTT. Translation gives CAQAGGLDTQYF. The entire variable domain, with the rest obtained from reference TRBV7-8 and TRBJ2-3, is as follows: GAGVSQSPRYKVAKRGQDVALRCDPISGHVSLFWYQQALGQGPEFLTYFQNEAQLDKSGLPSDRFFAERPEGSVSTLKIQRTQQEDSAVYLCAQAGGLDTQYFGPGTRLTVL.

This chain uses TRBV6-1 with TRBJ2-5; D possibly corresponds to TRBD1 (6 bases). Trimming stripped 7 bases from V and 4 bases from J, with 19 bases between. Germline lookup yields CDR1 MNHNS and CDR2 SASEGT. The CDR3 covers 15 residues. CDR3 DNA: TGTGCCAGCATGTATAGAGAGGGGGTACGAGAGACCCAGTACTTC. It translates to CASMYREGVRETQYF.

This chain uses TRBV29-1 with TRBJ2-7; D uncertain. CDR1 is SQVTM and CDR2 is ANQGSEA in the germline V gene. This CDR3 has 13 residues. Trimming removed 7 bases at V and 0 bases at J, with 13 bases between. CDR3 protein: CSAVHSYSYEQYF. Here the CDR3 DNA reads TGCAGCGCCGTCCACAGCTACTCCTACGAGCAGTACTTC.

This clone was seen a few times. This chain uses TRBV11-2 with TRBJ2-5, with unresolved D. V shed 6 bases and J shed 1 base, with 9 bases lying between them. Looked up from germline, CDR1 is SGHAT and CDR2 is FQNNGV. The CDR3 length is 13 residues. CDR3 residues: CASSFGSQETQYF. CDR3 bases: TGTGCCAGCAGTTTCGGGTCCCAAGAGACCCAGTACTTC.

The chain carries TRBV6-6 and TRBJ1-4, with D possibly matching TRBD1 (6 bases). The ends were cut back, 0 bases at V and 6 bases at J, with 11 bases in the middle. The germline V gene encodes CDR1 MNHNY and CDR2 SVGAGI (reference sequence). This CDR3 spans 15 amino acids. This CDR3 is CASSYSRQGYEKLFF. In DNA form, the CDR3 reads TGTGCCAGCAGTTACTCTCGGCAGGGGTATGAAAAACTGTTTTTT.

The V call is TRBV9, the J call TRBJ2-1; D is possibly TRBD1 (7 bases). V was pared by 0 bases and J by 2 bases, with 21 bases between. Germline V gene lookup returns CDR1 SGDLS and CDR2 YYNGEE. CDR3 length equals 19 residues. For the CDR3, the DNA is TGTGCCAGCAGCGTAGAGGGCAGGGGGAGTAGCGGTACCTACAATGAGCAGTTCTTC. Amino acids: CASSVEGRGSSGTYNEQFF.

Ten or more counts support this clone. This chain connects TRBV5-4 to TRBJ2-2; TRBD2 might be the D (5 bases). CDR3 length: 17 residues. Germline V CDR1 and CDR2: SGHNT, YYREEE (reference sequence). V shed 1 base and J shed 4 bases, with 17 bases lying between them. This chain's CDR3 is CASSLKRREMITGELFF. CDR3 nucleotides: TGTGCCAGCAGCTTGAAAAGAAGGGAGATGATCACCGGGGAGCTGTTTTTT. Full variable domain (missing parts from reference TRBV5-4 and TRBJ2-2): ETGVTQSPTHLIKTRGQQVTLRCSSQSGHNTVSWYQQALGQGPQFIFQYYREEENGRGNFPPRFSGLQFPNYSSELNVNALELDDSALYLCASSLKRREMITGELFFGEGSRLTVL.

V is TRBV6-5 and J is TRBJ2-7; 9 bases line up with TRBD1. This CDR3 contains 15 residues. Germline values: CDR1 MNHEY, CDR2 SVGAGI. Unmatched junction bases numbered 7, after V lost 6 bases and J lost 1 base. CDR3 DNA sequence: TGTGCCAGCAGCAGTACCGGGACAGGGTCCTACGAGCAGTACTTC. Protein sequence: CASSSTGTGSYEQYF.

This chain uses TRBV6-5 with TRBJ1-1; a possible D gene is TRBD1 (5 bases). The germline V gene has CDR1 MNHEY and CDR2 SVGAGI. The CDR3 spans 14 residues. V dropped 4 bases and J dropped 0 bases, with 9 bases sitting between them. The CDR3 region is CASSWGRLNTEAFF. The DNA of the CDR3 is TGTGCCAGCAGTTGGGGCCGCTTGAACACTGAAGCTTTCTTT.

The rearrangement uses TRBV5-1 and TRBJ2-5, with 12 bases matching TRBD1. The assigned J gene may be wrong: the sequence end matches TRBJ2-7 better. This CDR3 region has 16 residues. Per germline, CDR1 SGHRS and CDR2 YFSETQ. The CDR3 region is CASSLAGGQGAYEQYF. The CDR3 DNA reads TGCGCCAGCAGCTTGGCGGGGGGACAGGGGGCTTACGAGCAGTACTTC.

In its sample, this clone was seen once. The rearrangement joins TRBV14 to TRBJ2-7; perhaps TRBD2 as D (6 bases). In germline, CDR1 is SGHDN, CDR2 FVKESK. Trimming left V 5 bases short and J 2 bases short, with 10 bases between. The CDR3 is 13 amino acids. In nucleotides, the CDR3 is TGTGCCAGCAGCATGCGGGGAACCTACGAGCAGTACTTC. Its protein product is CASSMRGTYEQYF.

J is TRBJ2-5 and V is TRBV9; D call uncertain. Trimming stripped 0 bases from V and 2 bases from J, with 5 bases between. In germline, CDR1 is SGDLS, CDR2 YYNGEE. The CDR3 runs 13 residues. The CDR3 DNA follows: TGTGCCAGCAGCGTAGGAGAACAAGAGACCCAGTACTTC. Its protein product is CASSVGEQETQYF. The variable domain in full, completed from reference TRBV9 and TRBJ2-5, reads DSGVTQTPKHLITATGQRVTLRCSPRSGDLSVYWYQQSLDQGLQFLIQYYNGEERAKGNILERFSAQQFPDLHSELNLSSLELGDSALYFCASSVGEQETQYFGPGTRLLVL.

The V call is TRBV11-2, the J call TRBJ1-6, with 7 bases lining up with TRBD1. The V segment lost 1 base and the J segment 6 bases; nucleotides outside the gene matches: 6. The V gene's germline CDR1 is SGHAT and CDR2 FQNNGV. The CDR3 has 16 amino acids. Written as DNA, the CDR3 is TGTGCCAGCAGCTTAGCCACAGGGGTAGCTAATTCACCCCTCCACTTT. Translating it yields CASSLATGVANSPLHF.

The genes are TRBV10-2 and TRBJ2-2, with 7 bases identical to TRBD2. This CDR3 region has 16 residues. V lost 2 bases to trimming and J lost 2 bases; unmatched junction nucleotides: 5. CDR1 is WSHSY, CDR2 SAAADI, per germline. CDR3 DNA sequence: TGCGCCAGCAGTGAGCTCAGACTAGCCAACACCGGGGAGCTGTTTTTT. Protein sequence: CASSELRLANTGELFF.

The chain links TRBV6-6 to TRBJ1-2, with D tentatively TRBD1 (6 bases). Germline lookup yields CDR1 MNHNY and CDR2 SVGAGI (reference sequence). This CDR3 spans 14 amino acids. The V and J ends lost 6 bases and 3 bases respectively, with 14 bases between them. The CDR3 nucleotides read TGTGCCAGCAGGCAGACAGGTGTGGACTATGGCTACACCTTC. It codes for CASRQTGVDYGYTF.

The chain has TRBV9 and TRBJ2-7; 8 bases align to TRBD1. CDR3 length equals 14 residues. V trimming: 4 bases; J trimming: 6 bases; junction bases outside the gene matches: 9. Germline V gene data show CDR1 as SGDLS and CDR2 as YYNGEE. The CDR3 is CASSTTGATPEQYF. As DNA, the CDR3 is TGTGCCAGCAGCACGACAGGGGCCACCCCCGAGCAGTACTTC.

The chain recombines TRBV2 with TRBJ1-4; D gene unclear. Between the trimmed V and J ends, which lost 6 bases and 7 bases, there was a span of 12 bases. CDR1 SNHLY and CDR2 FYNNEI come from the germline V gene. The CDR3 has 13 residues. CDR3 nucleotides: TGTGCCAGCAGCTACCTGCGTGGTGAAAAACTGTTTTTT. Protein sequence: CASSYLRGEKLFF.

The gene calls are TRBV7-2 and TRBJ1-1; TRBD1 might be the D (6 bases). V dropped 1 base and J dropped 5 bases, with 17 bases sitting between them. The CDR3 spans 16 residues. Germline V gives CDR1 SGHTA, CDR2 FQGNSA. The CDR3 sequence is CASSLGGGGARTEAFF. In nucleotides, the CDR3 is TGTGCCAGCAGCTTAGGGGGGGGCGGGGCGCGGACTGAAGCTTTCTTT. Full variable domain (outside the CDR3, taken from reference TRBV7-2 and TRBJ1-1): GAGVSQSPSNKVTEKGKDVELRCDPISGHTALYWYRQSLGQGLEFLIYFQGNSAPDKSGLPSDRFSAERTGGSVSTLTIQRTQQEDSAVYLCASSLGGGGARTEAFFGQGTRLTVV.

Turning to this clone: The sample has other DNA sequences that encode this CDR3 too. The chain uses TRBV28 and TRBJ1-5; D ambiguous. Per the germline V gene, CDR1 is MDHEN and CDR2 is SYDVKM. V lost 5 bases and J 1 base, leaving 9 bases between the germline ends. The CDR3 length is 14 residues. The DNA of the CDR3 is TGTGCCAGCAGTCTTGGAGGGAGCAATCAGCCCCAGCATTTT. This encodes CASSLGGSNQPQHF. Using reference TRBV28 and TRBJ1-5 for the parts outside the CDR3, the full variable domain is DVKVTQSSRYLVKRTGEKVFLECVQDMDHENMFWYRQDPGLGLRLIYFSYDVKMKEKGDIPEGYSVSREKKERFSLILESASTNQTSMYLCASSLGGSNQPQHFGDGTRLSIL.